This T cell receptor beta chain was recorded in a study of cytomegalovirus exposure and HLA in healthy donors. Findings and limits, study-wide: The study flagged roughly 160 TCR beta chains as cytomegalovirus-associated. The study had only CMV serostatus as immune exposure information.

This clone was counted between two and nine times. What it recognizes is unknown. Primers: 60 Vbeta forward and 13 Jbeta reverse. Only in-frame clones appear in the TCRdb table, and some are missing; sequencing was by immunoSEQ multiplex PCR. The sample carries around 58,000 clones, roughly 70% recorded once. This CDR3 has 14 residues. Germline values: CDR1 MNHNS, CDR2 SASEGT. V was pared by 4 bases and J by 6 bases, with 6 bases of the junction left unmatched. This TCR was sampled from a man in his forties or fifties in good health and CMV-seropositive. Sequenced material: PBMCs. The rearrangement uses TRBV6-1 and TRBJ1-2; 9 bases map to TRBD1. CDR3 nucleotide sequence: TGTGCCAGCAGTGCCGTACAGGGGGCGGATGGCTACACCTTC. This translates into CASSAVQGADGYTF.